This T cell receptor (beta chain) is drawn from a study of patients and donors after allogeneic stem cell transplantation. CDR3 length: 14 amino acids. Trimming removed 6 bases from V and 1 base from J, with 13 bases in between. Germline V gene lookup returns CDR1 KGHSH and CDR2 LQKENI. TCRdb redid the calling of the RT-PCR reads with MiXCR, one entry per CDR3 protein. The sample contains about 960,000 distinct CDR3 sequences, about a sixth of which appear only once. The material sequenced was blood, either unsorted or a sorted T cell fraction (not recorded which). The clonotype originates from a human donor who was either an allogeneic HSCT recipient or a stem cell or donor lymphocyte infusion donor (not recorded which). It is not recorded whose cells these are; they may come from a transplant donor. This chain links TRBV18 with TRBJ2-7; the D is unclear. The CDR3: CASSPSSASYEQYF. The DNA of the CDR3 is TGTGCCAGCTCCCCGTCCAGCGCGTCCTACGAGCAGTACTTC.